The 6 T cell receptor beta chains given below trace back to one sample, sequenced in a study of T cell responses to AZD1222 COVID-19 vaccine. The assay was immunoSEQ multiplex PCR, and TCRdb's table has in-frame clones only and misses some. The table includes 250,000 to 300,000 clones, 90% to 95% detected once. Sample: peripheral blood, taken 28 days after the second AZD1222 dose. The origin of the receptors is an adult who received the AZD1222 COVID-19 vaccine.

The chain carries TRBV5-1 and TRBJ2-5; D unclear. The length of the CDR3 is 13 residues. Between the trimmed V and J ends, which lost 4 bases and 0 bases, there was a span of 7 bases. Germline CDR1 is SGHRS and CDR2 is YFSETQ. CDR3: CASSRTDQETQYF. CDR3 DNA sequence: TGCGCCAGCAGCAGGACGGACCAAGAGACCCAGTACTTC. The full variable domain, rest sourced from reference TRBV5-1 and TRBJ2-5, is KAGVTQTPRYLIKTRGQQVTLSCSPISGHRSVSWYQQTPGQGLQFLFEYFSETQRNKGNFPGRFSGRQFSNSRSEMNVSTLELGDSALYLCASSRTDQETQYFGPGTRLLVL.

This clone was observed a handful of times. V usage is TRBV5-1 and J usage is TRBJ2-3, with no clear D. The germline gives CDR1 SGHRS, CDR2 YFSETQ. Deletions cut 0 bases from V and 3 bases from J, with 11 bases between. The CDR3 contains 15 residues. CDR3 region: CASSLVMGSTDTQYF. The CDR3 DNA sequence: TGCGCCAGCAGCTTGGTTATGGGGTCAACAGATACGCAGTATTTT.

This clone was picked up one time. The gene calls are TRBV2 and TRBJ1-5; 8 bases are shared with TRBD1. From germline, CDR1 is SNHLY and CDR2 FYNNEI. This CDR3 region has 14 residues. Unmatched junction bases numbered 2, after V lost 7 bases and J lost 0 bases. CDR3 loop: CASTGGYSNQPQHF. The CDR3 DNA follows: TGTGCCAGCACAGGGGGCTATAGCAATCAGCCCCAGCATTTT.

DNA of the CDR3: TGCGCCAGCAGCTTGCTCGGGACAGAGAATGAAAAACTGTTTTTT. Translation: CASSLLGTENEKLFF. The chain combines TRBV5-1 with TRBJ1-4; 7 positions match TRBD1. J was trimmed by 5 bases and V by 1 base; bases with no gene match: 5. The CDR3 spans 15 residues. Germline assignment: CDR1 SGHRS and CDR2 YFSETQ.

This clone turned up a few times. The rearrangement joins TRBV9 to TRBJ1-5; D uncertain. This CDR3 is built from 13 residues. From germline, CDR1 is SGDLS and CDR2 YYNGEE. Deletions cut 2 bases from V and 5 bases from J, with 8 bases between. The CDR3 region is CASSVDTHQPQHF. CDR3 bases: TGTGCCAGCAGCGTCGACACTCATCAGCCCCAGCATTTT.

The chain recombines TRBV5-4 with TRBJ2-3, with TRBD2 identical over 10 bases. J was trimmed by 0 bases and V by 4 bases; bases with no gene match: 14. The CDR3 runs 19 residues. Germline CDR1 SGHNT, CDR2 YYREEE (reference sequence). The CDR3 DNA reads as TGTGCCAGCAGCCCCATGTTAAGCGGGGGGGCCTTGAGCACAGATACGCAGTATTTT. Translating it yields CASSPMLSGGALSTDTQYF.